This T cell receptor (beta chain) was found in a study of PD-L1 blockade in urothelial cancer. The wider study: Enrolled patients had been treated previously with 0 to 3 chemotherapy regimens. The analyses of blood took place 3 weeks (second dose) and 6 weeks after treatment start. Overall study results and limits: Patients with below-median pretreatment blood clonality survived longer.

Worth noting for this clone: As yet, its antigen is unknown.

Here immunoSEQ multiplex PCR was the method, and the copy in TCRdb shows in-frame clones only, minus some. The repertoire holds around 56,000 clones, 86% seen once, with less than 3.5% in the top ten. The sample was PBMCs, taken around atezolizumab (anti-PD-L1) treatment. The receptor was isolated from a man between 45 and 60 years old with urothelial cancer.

The chain's CDR3 is CASSRTEAEETQYF. The CDR3 DNA sequence: TGCGCCAGCAGCCGCACGGAGGCAGAAGAGACCCAGTACTTC. The V call is TRBV4-1, the J call TRBJ2-5; D perhaps matches TRBD2 (5 bases). The V end was cut by 4 bases, the J end by 3 bases, with 12 bases between. The CDR3 runs to 14 residues. Germline-derived CDR1 and CDR2 are MGHRA and YSYEKL.